Listed below are T cell receptor beta chains from one sample, sequenced in a study of blood T cells in healthy people across ages. From the 5' RACE reads, TCRdb called clonotypes with MiXCR, one entry per CDR3 protein. This sample has about 1.7 million distinct CDR3 sequences, with 28% found just once. Sequenced: blood. These receptors all come from a woman aged 25 to 45 in good health. The CDR3 runs from the conserved cysteine through the conserved F or W. The D gene is left open where the match is weak. The size entry is marked missing in some rows and otherwise reads once, few, many or a size class.

TRBD2	TRBV6-5	TRBJ2-5	-	TGTGCCAGCAGTTACCAGATTTCTAGCGGGGGGAAAGAGACCCAGTACTTC	CASSYQISSGGKETQYF
-	TRBV18	TRBJ1-2	many	TGTGCCAGCTCACCACGGCCAGGGGATGGCTACACCTTC	CASSPRPGDGYTF
-	TRBV11-2	TRBJ2-3	-	TGTGCCAGCGGGGATCGGGACGGAGTTACAGATACGCAGTATTTT	CASGDRDGVTDTQYF
-	TRBV5-1	TRBJ2-6	many	TGCGCCAGCAGCACCGGACAGGGGGCCAACGTCCTGACTTTC	CASSTGQGANVLTF
-	TRBV3-1	TRBJ2-1	few	TGTGCCAGCAGCCTCGACAGTCTACAGGGTGAGCAGTTCTTC	CASSLDSLQGEQFF
TRBD2	TRBV29-1	TRBJ2-7	many	TGCAGCGTTGAGCCACTAGCGGGATACGAGCAGTACTTC	CSVEPLAGYEQYF
-	TRBV18	TRBJ2-3	once	TGTGCCTCAGTAGGGGGGAGCACAGATACGCAGTATTTT	CASVGGSTDTQYF
-	TRBV10-3	TRBJ2-2	-	TGTGCCATCAGTGAGTCAGGGACGAACACCGGGGAGCTGTTTTTT	CAISESGTNTGELFF
-	TRBV4-1	TRBJ2-7	many	TGCGCCAGCAGCCAAGAACGGGGATCCTACGAGCAGTACTTC	CASSQERGSYEQYF
-	TRBV14	TRBJ2-4	-	TGTGCCAGCAGCCCAGGTGGACGGACCAGGGGAAACATTCAGTACTTC	CASSPGGRTRGNIQYF
-	TRBV6-5	TRBJ1-3	-	TGTGCCAGCAGCCGACGGCGGTCTTCTGGAAACACCATATATTTT	CASSRRRSSGNTIYF
TRBD2	TRBV11-3	TRBJ2-1	few	TGTGCCAGCAGCTTGGAGCGGGGGGGCGGCAATGAGCAGTTCTTC	CASSLERGGGNEQFF
TRBD2	TRBV29-1	TRBJ2-5	-	TGCAGCGTTGGCCCGGGACTAGCGGGATGGTTGGCTAGTGAGACCCAGTACTTC	CSVGPGLAGWLASETQYF
-	TRBV12-3/TRBV12-4	TRBJ2-7	many	TGTGCCAGCAGTACACCACAGGGACGCGGAGAAGAGCAGTACTTC	CASSTPQGRGEEQYF
-	TRBV29-1	TRBJ2-3	many	TGCAGCGTTGACGGCGGAGACGCAGATACGCAGTATTTT	CSVDGGDADTQYF
-	TRBV20-1	TRBJ1-2	-	TGCAGTGCTAGAGACCCCAGAGAGGAGGAGGGCTACACCTTC	CSARDPREEEGYTF
-	TRBV5-5	TRBJ2-7	-	TGTGCCAGCAGCTTACTCCAGGGAGGTTATTACGAGCAGTACTTC	CASSLLQGGYYEQYF
-	TRBV6-5	TRBJ1-1	-	TGTGCCAGCAGACAGGGCCTGGCCACTGAAGCTTTCTTT	CASRQGLATEAFF
TRBD2	TRBV4-3	TRBJ2-3	-	TGCGCCAGCAGCCAAGATGATCCCAGGGGACTAGCGGGAATCACAGATACGCAGTATTTT	CASSQDDPRGLAGITDTQYF
-	TRBV2	TRBJ1-2	-	TGTGCCAGCAGCCTGGACGTTCGGGGGAAAGGGGGCACCTTC	CASSLDVRGKGGTF
-	TRBV11-2	TRBJ2-7	few	TGTGCCAGCAGCTTGGATACAGGGTACCTCTCCTACGAGCAGTACTTC	CASSLDTGYLSYEQYF
-	TRBV29-1	TRBJ1-4	-	TGCAGCGTTGAAGCAGGGACTAATGAAAAACGGTTTTTT	CSVEAGTNEKRFF
-	TRBV5-1	TRBJ2-1	few	TGCGCCAGCAGCGACCCTCGGCAGGGGGGATTAGGAGGATACAATGAGCAGTTCTTC	CASSDPRQGGLGGYNEQFF
-	TRBV5-4	TRBJ2-1	-	TGTGCCAGCAGTCGTCCGGGACTCTCCAACGCAGTCAATGAGCAGTTCTTC	CASSRPGLSNAVNEQFF
TRBD2	TRBV20-1	TRBJ2-1	-	TGCAGTGCTAGAGGGTACGGCCTAGCGGATCCCTACAATGAGCAGTTCTTC	CSARGYGLADPYNEQFF
-	TRBV24-1	TRBJ2-1	-	TGTGCCACCAGTGATTTAGACAGTTACAATGAGCAGTTCTTC	CATSDLDSYNEQFF
TRBD1	TRBV20-1	TRBJ1-5	-	TGCAGTGCTAGAAGGGGGGCGGGACAGGGGGAAAATCAGCCCCAGCATTTT	CSARRGAGQGENQPQHF
TRBD1	TRBV10-3	TRBJ2-1	-	TGTGCCATCAGTGACTCGGGACAGGGGGCAAGGGAGACCCAGTTCTTC	CAISDSGQGARETQFF
TRBD2	TRBV27	TRBJ2-1	few	TGTGCCAGCAGTTTATCGCCTAGCGGGAGAGACAATGAGCAGTTCTTC	CASSLSPSGRDNEQFF
TRBD2	TRBV9	TRBJ2-1	few	TGTGCCAGCAGCGTAGTGGGGCTAGCGGGCCTAAATGAGCAGTTCTTC	CASSVVGLAGLNEQFF
-	TRBV7-2	TRBJ1-2	-	TGTGCCAGCAGCTTAGCTCGACAGGTGTCGGGTGGCTACACCTTC	CASSLARQVSGGYTF
-	TRBV2	TRBJ2-5	-	TGTGCCAGCAGTGAAAATACGGGGCCGGAGACCCAGTACTTC	CASSENTGPETQYF
TRBD1	TRBV18	TRBJ2-5	-	TGTGCCAGCTCACTGACAGGGTTCCAAGAGACCCAGTACTTC	CASSLTGFQETQYF
TRBD1	TRBV2	TRBJ2-7	few	TGTGCCAGCAGGAGACAGGGGGTGTACGAGCAGTACTTC	CASRRQGVYEQYF
TRBD1	TRBV6-1	TRBJ2-3	-	TGTGCCAGCAGTCCCTTCGGGACAGGGGGGCCTAGCACAGATACGCAGTATTTT	CASSPFGTGGPSTDTQYF
TRBD1	TRBV15	TRBJ2-2	-	TGTGCCACCAGCAAATCCGGGACAGGTTCCACCGGGGAGCTGTTTTTT	CATSKSGTGSTGELFF
TRBD2	TRBV7-2	TRBJ2-2	-	TGTGCCAGCAGCTTAGTTATGGGCGGGGGGGCTAGCACCGGGGAGCTGTTTTTT	CASSLVMGGGASTGELFF
-	TRBV5-1	TRBJ1-4	-	TGCGCCAGCAGCGGCGGACAAACCGCAACTAATGAAAAACTGTTTTTT	CASSGGQTATNEKLFF
-	TRBV5-1	TRBJ1-2	many	TGCGCCAGCAGCATAGACCGGGGCCAGTCTGGCTACACCTTC	CASSIDRGQSGYTF
TRBD2	TRBV9	TRBJ2-2	few	TGTGCCAGCAGCGTAGCTATTAGCGGGAGTGTAGACACCGGGGAGCTGTTTTTT	CASSVAISGSVDTGELFF
TRBD2	TRBV25-1	TRBJ2-7	few	TGTGCCAGCAAACTAGCGGGGACCTACGAGCAGTACTTC	CASKLAGTYEQYF
-	TRBV12-3/TRBV12-4	TRBJ2-1	-	TGTGCCAGCAGGCCCTTCTTACTAGAACCCCCCCTTAGTGAGCAGTTCTTC	CASRPFLLEPPLSEQFF
-	TRBV7-9	TRBJ1-4	-	TGTGCCAGCAGTACCAATCCCGCTGGGGAAAAACTGTTTTTT	CASSTNPAGEKLFF
TRBD1	TRBV24-1	TRBJ2-1	-	TGTGCCACCAGTGATGCCTCAGGGGGAAATATCAATGAGCAGTTCTTC	CATSDASGGNINEQFF
TRBD2	TRBV2	TRBJ2-7	many	TGTGCCAGCAGTGAAACCGGGACTAGTTTCTACGAGCAGTACTTC	CASSETGTSFYEQYF